This T cell receptor (beta chain) was recorded in a study of T cells in Graves' hyperthyroidism and ophthalmopathy. The germline V gene encodes CDR1 SNHLY and CDR2 FYNNEI. V lost 8 bases and J 5 bases, leaving 15 bases between the germline ends. CDR3 size: 13 residues. The study's findings and limits: Most thyroid clonotypes expanded above 0.001 appeared in blood too.

Amplified TCR beta CDR3 regions derived from RNA transcripts. During a first-round RT-PCR of the TCR CDR3, the HTBI primer set was used. TCRdb re-called the multiplex PCR reads through MiXCR, storing one row per CDR3 protein. This sample carries approximately 320,000 distinct CDR3 sequences, roughly 15% of them seen once, and the ten largest clones take around a third. Patients aged 18 to 65 had newly diagnosed hyperthyroidism of under 2 months' duration. The table lists this clonotype with many counts. Its antigen is unknown. Sequencing input: blood. This receptor was taken from a man between 25 and 39 years old with Graves' hyperthyroidism. The genes are TRBV2 and TRBJ2-5; possibly TRBD1 for D (6 bases). CDR3 residues: CASRDTRRETQYF. The CDR3 DNA sequence: TGTGCCAGCCGGGACACACGGAGGGAGACCCAGTACTTC.